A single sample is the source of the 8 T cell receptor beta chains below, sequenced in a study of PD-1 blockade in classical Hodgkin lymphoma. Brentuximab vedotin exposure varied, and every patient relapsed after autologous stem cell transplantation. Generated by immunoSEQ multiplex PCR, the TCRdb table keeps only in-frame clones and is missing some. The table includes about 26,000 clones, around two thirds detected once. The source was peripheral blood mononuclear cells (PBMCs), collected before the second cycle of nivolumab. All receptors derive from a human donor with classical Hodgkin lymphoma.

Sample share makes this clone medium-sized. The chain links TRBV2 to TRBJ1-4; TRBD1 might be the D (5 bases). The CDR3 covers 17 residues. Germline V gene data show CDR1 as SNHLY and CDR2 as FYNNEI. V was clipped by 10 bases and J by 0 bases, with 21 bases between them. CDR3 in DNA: TGTGCCACCTCGAAGGGGCGAAAACCCGCAACTAATGAAAAACTGTTTTTT. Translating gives CATSKGRKPATNEKLFF.

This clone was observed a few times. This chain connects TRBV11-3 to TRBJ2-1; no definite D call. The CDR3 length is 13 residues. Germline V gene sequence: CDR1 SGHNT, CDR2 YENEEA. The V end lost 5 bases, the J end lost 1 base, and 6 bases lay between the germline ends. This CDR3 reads CASSGESYNEQFF. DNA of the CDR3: TGTGCCAGCAGCGGGGAATCCTACAATGAGCAGTTCTTC.

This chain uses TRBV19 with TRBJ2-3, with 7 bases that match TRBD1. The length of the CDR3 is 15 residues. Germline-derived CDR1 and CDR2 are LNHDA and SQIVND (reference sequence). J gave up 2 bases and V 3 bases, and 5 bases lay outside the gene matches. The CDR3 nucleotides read TGTGCCAGTAGTATCGCGACAGGGCCCACAGATACGCAGTATTTT. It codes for CASSIATGPTDTQYF.

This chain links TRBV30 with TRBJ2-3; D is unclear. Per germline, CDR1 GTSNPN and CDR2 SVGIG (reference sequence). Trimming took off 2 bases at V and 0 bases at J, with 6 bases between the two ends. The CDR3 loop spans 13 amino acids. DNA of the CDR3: TGTGCCTGGAGTTCAAGGAGCACAGATACGCAGTATTTT. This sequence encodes CAWSSRSTDTQYF. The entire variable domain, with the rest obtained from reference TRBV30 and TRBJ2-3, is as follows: SQTIHQWPATLVQPVGSPLSLECTVEGTSNPNLYWYRQAAGRGLQLLFYSVGIGQISSEVPQNLSASRPQDRQFILSSKKLLLSDSGFYLCAWSSRSTDTQYFGPGTRLTVL.

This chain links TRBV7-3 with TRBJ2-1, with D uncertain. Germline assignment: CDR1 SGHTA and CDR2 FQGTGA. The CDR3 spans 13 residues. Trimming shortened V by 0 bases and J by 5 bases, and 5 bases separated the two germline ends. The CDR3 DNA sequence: TGTGCCAGCAGCTTAACCACCGACAATGAGCAGTTCTTC. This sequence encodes CASSLTTDNEQFF.

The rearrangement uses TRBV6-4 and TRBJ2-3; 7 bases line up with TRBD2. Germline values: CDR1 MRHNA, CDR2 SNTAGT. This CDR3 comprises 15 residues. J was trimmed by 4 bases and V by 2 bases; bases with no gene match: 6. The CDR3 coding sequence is TGTGCCAGCAGTGACGGCGGGAGTTGGGCAGATACGCAGTATTTT. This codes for CASSDGGSWADTQYF.

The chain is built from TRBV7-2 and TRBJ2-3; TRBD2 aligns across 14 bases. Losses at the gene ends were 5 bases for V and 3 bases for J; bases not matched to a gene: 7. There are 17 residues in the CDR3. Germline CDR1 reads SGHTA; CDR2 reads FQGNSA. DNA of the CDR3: TGTGCCAGCAGCCTTCGGACTAGCGGGAGGTGGACAGATACGCAGTATTTT. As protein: CASSLRTSGRWTDTQYF.

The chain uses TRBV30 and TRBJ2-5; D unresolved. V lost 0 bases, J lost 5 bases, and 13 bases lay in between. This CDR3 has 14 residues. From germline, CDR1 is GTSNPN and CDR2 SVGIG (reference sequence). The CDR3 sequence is CAWSVPPIRETQYF. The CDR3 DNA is TGTGCCTGGAGTGTACCCCCTATCCGGGAGACCCAGTACTTC.